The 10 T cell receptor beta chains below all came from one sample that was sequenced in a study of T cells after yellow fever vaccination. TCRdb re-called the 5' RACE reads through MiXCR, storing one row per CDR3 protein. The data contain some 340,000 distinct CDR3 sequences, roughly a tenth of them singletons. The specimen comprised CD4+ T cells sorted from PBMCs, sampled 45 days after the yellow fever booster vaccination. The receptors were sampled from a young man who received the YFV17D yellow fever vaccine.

The CDR3 DNA is TGCAGTGCTAGAGCTCCCTTTGCTAGCGGGGGGCAAGAGACCCAGTACTTC. Translation gives CSARAPFASGGQETQYF. This chain links TRBV20-1 with TRBJ2-5; TRBD2 aligns across 11 bases. This CDR3 is built from 17 residues. The germline V gene encodes CDR1 DFQATT and CDR2 SNEGSKA (reference sequence). After removal of 1 base from V and 2 bases from J, the junction contained 9 bases not matched to a gene.

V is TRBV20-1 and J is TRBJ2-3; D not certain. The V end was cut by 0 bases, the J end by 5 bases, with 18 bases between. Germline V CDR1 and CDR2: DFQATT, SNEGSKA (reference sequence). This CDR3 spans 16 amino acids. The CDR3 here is CSARDLRAYARDTQYF. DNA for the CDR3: TGCAGTGCTAGAGATTTGAGAGCCTATGCGAGAGATACGCAGTATTTT.

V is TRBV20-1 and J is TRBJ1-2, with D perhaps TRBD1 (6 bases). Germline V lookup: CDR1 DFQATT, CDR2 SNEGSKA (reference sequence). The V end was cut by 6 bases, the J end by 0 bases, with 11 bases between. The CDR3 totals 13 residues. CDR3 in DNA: TGCAGTGCCCCCGGACAGTCTAACTATGGCTACACCTTC. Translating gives CSAPGQSNYGYTF.

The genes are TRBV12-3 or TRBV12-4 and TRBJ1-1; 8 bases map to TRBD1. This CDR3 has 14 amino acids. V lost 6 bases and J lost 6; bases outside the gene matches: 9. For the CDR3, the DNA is TGTGCCAGCAGCTTGGACAGGGAGCGAGCTGAAGCTTTCTTT. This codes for CASSLDRERAEAFF.

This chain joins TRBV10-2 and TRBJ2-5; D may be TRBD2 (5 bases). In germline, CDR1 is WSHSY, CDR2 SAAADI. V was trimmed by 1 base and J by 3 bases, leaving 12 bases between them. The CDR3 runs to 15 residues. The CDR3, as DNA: TGCGCCAGCAGTGAGTGGCGGACTGGGGAAGAGACCCAGTACTTC. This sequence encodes CASSEWRTGEETQYF.

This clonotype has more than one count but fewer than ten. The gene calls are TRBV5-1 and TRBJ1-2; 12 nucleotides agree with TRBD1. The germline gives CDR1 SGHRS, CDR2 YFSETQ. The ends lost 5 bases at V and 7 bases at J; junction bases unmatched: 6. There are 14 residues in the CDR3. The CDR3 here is CASRDGTGGIGYTF. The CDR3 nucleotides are TGCGCCAGCAGGGACGGGACAGGGGGCATTGGCTACACCTTC. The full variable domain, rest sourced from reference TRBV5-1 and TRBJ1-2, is KAGVTQTPRYLIKTRGQQVTLSCSPISGHRSVSWYQQTPGQGLQFLFEYFSETQRNKGNFPGRFSGRQFSNSRSEMNVSTLELGDSALYLCASRDGTGGIGYTFGSGTRLTVV.

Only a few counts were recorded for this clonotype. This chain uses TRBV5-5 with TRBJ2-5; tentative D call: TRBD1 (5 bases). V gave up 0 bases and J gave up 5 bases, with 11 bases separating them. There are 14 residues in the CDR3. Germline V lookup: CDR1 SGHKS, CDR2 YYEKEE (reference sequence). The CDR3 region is CASSLEPGKETQYF. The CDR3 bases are TGTGCCAGCAGCTTGGAACCAGGGAAGGAGACCCAGTACTTC.

The CDR3 nucleotides read TGTGCCACCGCTGACAGCCTCTCTGGAAACACCATATATTTT. This gives the protein CATADSLSGNTIYF. This chain uses TRBV24-1 with TRBJ1-3; D perhaps matches TRBD1 (5 bases). Germline V lookup: CDR1 KGHDR, CDR2 SFDVKD. The CDR3 length is 14 residues. V lost 9 bases and J 0 bases, leaving 11 bases between the germline ends.

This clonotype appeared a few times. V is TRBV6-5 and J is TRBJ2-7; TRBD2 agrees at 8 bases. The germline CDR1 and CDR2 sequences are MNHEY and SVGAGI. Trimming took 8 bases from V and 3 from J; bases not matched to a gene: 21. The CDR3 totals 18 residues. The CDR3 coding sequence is TGTGCCAGCGGCCTTCGGGGATTCCCAGCGGGGGAGGGCTACGAGCAGTACTTC. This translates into CASGLRGFPAGEGYEQYF.

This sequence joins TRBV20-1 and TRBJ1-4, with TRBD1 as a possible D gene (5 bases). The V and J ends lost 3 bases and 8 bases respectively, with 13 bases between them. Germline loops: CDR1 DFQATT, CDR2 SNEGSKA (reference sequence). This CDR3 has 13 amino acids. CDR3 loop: CSARTETKEKLFF. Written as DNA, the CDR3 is TGCAGTGCTAGGACAGAGACCAAAGAAAAACTGTTTTTT.